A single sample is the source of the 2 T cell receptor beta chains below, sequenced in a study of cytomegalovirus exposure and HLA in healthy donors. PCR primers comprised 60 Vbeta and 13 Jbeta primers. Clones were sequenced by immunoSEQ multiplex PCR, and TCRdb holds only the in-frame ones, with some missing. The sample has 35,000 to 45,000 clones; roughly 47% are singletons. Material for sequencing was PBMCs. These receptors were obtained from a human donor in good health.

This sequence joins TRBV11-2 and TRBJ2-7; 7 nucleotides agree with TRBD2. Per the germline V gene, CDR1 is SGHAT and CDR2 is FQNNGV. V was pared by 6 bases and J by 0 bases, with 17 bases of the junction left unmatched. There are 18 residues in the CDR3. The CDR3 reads CASRETGLSLFRSYEQYF. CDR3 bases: TGTGCCAGCAGGGAAACGGGACTATCCCTATTTCGCTCCTACGAGCAGTACTTC.

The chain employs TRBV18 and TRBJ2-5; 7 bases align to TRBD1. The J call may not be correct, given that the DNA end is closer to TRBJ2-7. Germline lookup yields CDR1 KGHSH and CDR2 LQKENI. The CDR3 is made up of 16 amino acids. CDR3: CASSPQKGGASYEQYF. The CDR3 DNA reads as TGTGCCAGCTCACCGCAAAAAGGGGGCGCCTCATACGAGCAGTACTTC.